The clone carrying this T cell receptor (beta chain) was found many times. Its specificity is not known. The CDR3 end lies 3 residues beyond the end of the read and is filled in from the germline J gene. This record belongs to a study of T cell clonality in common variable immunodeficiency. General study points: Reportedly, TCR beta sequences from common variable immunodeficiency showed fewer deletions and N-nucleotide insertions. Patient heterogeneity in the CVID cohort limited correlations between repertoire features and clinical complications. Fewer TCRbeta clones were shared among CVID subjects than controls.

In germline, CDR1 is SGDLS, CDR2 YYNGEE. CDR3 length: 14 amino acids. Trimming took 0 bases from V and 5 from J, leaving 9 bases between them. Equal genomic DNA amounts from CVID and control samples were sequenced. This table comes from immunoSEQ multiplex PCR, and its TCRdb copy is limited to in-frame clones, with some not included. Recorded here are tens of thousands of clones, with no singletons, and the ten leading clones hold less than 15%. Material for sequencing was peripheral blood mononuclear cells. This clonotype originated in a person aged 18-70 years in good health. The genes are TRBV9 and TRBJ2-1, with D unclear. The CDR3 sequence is CASSVVGFHNEQFF. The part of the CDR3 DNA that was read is TGTGCCAGCAGCGTAGTAGGGTTCCACAATGAG.